The rows below give T cell receptor beta chains drawn from one sample of a study of blood T cell repertoires in COVID-19. Sequencing was performed with immunoSEQ multiplex PCR; in TCRdb, only in-frame clones are kept and a portion is missing. The top ten clones hold under 2.5% of a sample with 80,000 or so clones, 91% of them seen once. Sequenced input: peripheral blood. The receptors come from a woman aged 45-65 years in a cohort sampled during active COVID-19. Each CDR3 is given with its conserved first and last residue. D genes are given only for firm matches. For some rows the clone size is stated as once, few or many, or as a class when expanded; others skip it.

j_call clone_size v_call d_call cdr3_aa cdr3_nt
TRBJ1-1 NA TRBV5-1 NA CASSLWGRDTEAFF TGCGCCAGCAGCCTGTGGGGGAGGGACACTGAAGCTTTCTTT
TRBJ1-1 NA TRBV5-1 NA CASSLETAEAFF TGCGCCAGCAGCTTGGAAACAGCTGAAGCTTTCTTT
TRBJ2-7 NA TRBV12-5 NA CASGPGDRSYF TGTGCTAGTGGTCCCGGAGACAGGTCATACTTC
TRBJ2-4 once TRBV12-5 TRBD1 CASGTGGGGLAKNIQYF TGTGCTAGTGGGACAGGGGGCGGGGGTCTAGCCAAAAACATTCAGTACTTC
TRBJ1-2 NA TRBV5-1 TRBD1 CASSKIRDRATLTF TGCGCCAGCAGCAAGATAAGGGACAGGGCCACCCTCACCTTC
TRBJ2-1 NA TRBV5-1 TRBD2 CASSPGAGMYEQFF TGCGCCAGCAGCCCCGGAGCGGGGATGTATGAGCAGTTCTTC
TRBJ1-4 NA TRBV5-1 NA CASSWQEPATNEKLFF TGCGCCAGCAGCTGGCAGGAACCCGCAACTAATGAAAAACTGTTTTTT
TRBJ1-1 NA TRBV3-1/TRBV3-2 NA CASSPPGLGTEAFF TGTGCCAGCAGCCCACCTGGACTCGGGACTGAAGCTTTCTTT
TRBJ1-2 NA TRBV29-1 NA CSVEGSGAYGYTF TGCAGCGTTGAAGGTTCAGGGGCCTATGGCTACACCTTC
TRBJ1-1 NA TRBV21-1 NA CASSKALRKGGTEAFF TGTGCCAGCAGCAAAGCGCTAAGGAAGGGAGGCACTGAAGCTTTCTTT